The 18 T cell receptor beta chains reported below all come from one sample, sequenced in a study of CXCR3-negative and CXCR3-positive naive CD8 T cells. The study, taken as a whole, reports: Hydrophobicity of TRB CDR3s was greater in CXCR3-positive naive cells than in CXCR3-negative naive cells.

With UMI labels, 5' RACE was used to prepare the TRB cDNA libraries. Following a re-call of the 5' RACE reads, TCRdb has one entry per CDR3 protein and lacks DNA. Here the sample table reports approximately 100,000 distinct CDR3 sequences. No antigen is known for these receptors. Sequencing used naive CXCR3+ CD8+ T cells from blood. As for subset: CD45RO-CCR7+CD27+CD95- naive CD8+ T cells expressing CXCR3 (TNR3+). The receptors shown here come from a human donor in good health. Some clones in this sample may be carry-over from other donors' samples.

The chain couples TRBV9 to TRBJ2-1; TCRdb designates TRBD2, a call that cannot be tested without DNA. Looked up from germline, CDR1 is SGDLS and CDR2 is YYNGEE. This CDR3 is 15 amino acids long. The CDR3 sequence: CASSLPSGSYNEQFF.

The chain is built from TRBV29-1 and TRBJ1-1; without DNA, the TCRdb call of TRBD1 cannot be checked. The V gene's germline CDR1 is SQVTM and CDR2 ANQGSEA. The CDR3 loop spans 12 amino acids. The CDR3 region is CSVELGGPEAFF.

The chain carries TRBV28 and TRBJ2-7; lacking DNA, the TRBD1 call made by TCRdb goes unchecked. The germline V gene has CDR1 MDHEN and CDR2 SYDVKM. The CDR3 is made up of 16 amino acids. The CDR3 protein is CASSLSSGTGHYEQYF.

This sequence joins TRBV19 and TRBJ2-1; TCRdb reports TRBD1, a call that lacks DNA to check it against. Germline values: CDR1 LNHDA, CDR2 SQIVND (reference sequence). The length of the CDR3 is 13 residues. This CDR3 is CASSLSLVGEQFF. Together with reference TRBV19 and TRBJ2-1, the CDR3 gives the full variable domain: DGGITQSPKYLFRKEGQNVTLSCEQNLNHDAMYWYRQDPGQGLRLIYYSQIVNDFQKGDIAEGYSVSREKKESFPLTVTSAQKNPTAFYLCASSLSLVGEQFFGPGTRLTVL.

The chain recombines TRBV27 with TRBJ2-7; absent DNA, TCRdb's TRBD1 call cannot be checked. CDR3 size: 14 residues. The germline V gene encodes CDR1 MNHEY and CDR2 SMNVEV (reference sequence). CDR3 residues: CASRATQTGGEQYF.

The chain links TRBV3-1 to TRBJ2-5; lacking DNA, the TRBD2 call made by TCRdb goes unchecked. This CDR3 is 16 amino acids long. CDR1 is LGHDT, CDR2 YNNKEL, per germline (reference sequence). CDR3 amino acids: CASSHNRAAGKETQYF.

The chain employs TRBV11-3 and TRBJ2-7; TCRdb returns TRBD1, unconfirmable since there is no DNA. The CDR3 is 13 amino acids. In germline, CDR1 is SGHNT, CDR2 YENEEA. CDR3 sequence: CASSLAGGGEQYF.

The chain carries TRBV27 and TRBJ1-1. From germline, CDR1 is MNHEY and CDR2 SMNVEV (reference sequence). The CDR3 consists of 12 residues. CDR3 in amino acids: CASSFLGSEAFF.

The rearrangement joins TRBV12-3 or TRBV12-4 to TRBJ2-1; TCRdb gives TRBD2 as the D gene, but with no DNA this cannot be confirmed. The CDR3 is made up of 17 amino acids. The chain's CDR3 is CASSPGTSGGANNEQFF.

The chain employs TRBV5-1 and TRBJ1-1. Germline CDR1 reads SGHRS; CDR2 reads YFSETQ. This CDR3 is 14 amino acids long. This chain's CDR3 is CASSLVQPNTEAFF.

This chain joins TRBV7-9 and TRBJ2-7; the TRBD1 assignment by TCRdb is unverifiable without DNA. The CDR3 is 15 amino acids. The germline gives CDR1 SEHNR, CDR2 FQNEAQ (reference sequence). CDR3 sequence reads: CASSPSDRGGYEQYF.

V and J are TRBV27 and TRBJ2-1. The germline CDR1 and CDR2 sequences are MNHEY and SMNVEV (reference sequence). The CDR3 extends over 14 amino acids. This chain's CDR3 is CASSLDGYYNEQFF.

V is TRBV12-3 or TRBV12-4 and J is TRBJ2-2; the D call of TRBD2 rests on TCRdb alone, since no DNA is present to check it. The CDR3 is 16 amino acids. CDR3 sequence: CASRRLAEANTGELFF.

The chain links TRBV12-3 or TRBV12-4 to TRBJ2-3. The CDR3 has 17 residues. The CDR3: CASSPLMYGNQADTQYF.

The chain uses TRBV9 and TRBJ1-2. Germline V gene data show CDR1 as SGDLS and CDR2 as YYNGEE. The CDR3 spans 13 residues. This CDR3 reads CASSVDGLNGYTF.

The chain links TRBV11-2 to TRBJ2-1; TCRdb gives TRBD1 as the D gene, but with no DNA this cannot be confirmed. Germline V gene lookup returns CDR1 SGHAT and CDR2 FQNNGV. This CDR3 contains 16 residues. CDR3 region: CASSPTLGQSYNEQFF.

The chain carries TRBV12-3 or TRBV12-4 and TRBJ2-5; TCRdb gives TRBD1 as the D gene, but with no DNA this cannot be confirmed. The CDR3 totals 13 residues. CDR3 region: CASGPGGRETQYF.

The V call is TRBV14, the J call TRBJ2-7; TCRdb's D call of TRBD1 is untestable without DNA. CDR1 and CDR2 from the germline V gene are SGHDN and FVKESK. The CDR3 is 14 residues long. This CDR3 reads CASSQWGASYEQYF.